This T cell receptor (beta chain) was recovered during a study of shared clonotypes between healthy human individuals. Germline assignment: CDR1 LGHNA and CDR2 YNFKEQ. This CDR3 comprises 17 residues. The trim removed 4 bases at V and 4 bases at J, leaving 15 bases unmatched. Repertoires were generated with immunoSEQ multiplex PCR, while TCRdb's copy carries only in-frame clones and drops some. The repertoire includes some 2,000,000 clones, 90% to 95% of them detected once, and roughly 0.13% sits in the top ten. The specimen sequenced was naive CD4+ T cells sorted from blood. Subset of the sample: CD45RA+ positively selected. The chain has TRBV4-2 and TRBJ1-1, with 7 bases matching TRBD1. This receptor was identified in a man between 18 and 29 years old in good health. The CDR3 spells CASSRGRQGGGSTEAFF. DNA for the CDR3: TGTGCCAGCAGCCGCGGCCGACAGGGTGGGGGAAGCACTGAAGCTTTCTTT.